One and the same sample provided the 21 T cell receptor beta chains below, sequenced in a study of shared clonotypes between healthy human individuals. Naive CD8 cells, CD45RO-negative and positively selected for CCR7, excluded terminally differentiated effector memory CD45RA+ cells. TCRdb keeps only in-frame clones here, not all; method: immunoSEQ multiplex PCR. Among some 2 million clones listed, about 95% were seen once. Material for sequencing was naive CD8+ T cells sorted from blood. All receptors come from a man aged 18 to 29 in good health.

This rearrangement joins TRBV5-6 to TRBJ2-1; 14 bases agree with TRBD2. J was trimmed by 12 bases and V by 5 bases; bases with no gene match: 10. From germline, CDR1 is SGHDT and CDR2 YYEEEE. The CDR3 runs 15 residues. DNA of the CDR3: TGTGCCAGCAGGTGGGGGACTAGCGGGAGCGTAGGGCAGTTCTTC. As protein: CASRWGTSGSVGQFF. The full variable domain, in which reference TRBV5-6 and TRBJ2-1 provide the parts outside the CDR3, is DAGVTQSPTHLIKTRGQQVTLRCSPKSGHDTVSWYQQALGQGPQFIFQYYEEEERQRGNFPDRFSGHQFPNYSSELNVNALLLGDSALYLCASRWGTSGSVGQFFGPGTRLTVL.

The chain uses TRBV13 and TRBJ1-1; D is possibly TRBD1 (6 bases). V gave up 5 bases and J gave up 4 bases, with 14 bases separating them. The germline CDR1 and CDR2 sequences are PRHDT and FYEKMQ (reference sequence). The CDR3 covers 14 residues. CDR3 protein: CASSIRGRGTEAFF. CDR3 nucleotide sequence: TGTGCCAGCAGCATTAGGGGCAGGGGCACTGAAGCTTTCTTT.

The chain recombines TRBV7-6 with TRBJ2-3; 8 positions agree with TRBD2. The CDR3 extends over 15 amino acids. Trimming at V came to 6 bases and at J to 6 bases, leaving 11 bases not matched to a gene. Germline V gives CDR1 SGHVS, CDR2 FNYEAQ. CDR3 nucleotide sequence: TGTGCCAGCAGGGTGAGCGGGAGTAATGCGGATACGCAGTATTTT. Its translation is CASRVSGSNADTQYF.

The rearrangement uses TRBV7-2 and TRBJ1-3; no clear D. The CDR3 covers 14 residues. Germline CDR1 reads SGHTA; CDR2 reads FQGNSA. V was pared by 5 bases and J by 0 bases, with 8 bases between. The CDR3 here is CASSPLRSGNTIYF. Written as DNA, the CDR3 is TGTGCCAGCAGCCCGCTACGCTCTGGAAACACCATATATTTT.

The genes are TRBV4-3 and TRBJ2-2; no definite D call. With 2 bases removed from V and 6 bases from J, the gap between germline ends came to 4 bases. CDR1 and CDR2 from the germline V gene are LGHNA and YSLEER. The CDR3 spans 12 residues. The CDR3 DNA reads TGCGCCAGCAGCCAATTCCCCGGGGAGCTGTTTTTT. Protein: CASSQFPGELFF.

V and J are TRBV2 and TRBJ2-7, with D possibly being TRBD1 (6 bases). The CDR3 has 15 amino acids. Trimming took off 0 bases at V and 7 bases at J, with 16 bases between the two ends. CDR1 and CDR2 (germline): SNHLY, FYNNEI. The DNA for the CDR3 is TGTGCCAGCAGTGAAGCGACAGGCCAACGGTGGGAGCAGTACTTC. This gives the protein CASSEATGQRWEQYF.

The gene calls are TRBV5-6 and TRBJ2-1; maybe TRBD2 (6 bases). The V gene lost 5 bases and the J gene lost 7 bases, with 25 bases spanning the gap. The CDR3 loop spans 17 amino acids. Per germline, CDR1 SGHDT and CDR2 YYEEEE. CDR3 bases: TGTGCCAGCAGACCTCAGTTCGGGGACTTCCTTGTAAATGAGCAGTTCTTC. This encodes CASRPQFGDFLVNEQFF. Looking up the rest from reference TRBV5-6 and TRBJ2-1 gives the full variable domain: DAGVTQSPTHLIKTRGQQVTLRCSPKSGHDTVSWYQQALGQGPQFIFQYYEEEERQRGNFPDRFSGHQFPNYSSELNVNALLLGDSALYLCASRPQFGDFLVNEQFFGPGTRLTVL.

The rearrangement uses TRBV9 and TRBJ1-2, with D uncertain. Between the trimmed V and J ends, which lost 3 bases and 4 bases, there was a span of 16 bases. Germline values: CDR1 SGDLS, CDR2 YYNGEE. This CDR3 spans 15 amino acids. The CDR3 nucleotides are TGTGCCAGCAGCGGGACGGACGCCGGTATCTATGGCTACACCTTC. Translated, it gives CASSGTDAGIYGYTF.

The chain links TRBV11-2 to TRBJ2-5; D may match TRBD1 or TRBD2 (6 bases each). V lost 8 bases and J lost 4, with 14 bases in between. Germline V CDR1 and CDR2: SGHAT, FQNNGV. This CDR3 spans 13 amino acids. CDR3 DNA: TGTGCCAGCTCGGGGGCGACAGTAGAGACCCAGTACTTC. Encoded protein: CASSGATVETQYF.

As regards this clone: This same CDR3 is encoded by further DNA sequences in the sample. This chain connects TRBV5-4 to TRBJ1-1, with 7 bases aligning to TRBD1. In germline, CDR1 is SGHNT, CDR2 YYREEE (reference sequence). V dropped 4 bases and J dropped 2; count of bases not matched to a gene: 5. The CDR3 consists of 14 residues. The CDR3 sequence: CASSLTGLNTEAFF. The CDR3 DNA is TGTGCCAGCAGCCTGACAGGGCTAAACACTGAAGCTTTCTTT.

This chain connects TRBV29-1 to TRBJ2-1, with D possibly TRBD2 on 5 matching bases. The CDR3 totals 14 residues. Per germline, CDR1 SQVTM and CDR2 ANQGSEA. V lost 1 base, J lost 3 bases, and 10 bases lay in between. DNA for the CDR3: TGCAGCGTTGAAGCGGGGTTTGTCTACAATGAGCAGTTCTTC. Translated: CSVEAGFVYNEQFF.

V and J are TRBV28 and TRBJ1-2, with D hard to call. This CDR3 is 14 amino acids long. The germline CDR1 and CDR2 sequences are MDHEN and SYDVKM. Trimming took off 3 bases at V and 4 bases at J, with 12 bases between the two ends. The CDR3 reads CASSLSSIGYGYTF. CDR3 sequence (DNA): TGTGCCAGCAGTTTGTCAAGCATCGGCTATGGCTACACCTTC.

The chain carries TRBV7-9 and TRBJ1-1; tentatively, D is TRBD1 (6 bases). The CDR3 is 15 residues long. In germline, CDR1 is SEHNR, CDR2 FQNEAQ (reference sequence). V gave up 5 bases and J gave up 4 bases, with 17 bases separating them. The CDR3 DNA reads as TGTGCCAGCAGCCCCTCTTGGGGACAAAGCACTGAAGCTTTCTTT. The encoded protein is CASSPSWGQSTEAFF.

For this clone: The same CDR3 also results from other DNA sequences found in this sample. The rearrangement uses TRBV6-5 and TRBJ2-1, with 7 positions matching TRBD2. J lost 4 bases, V lost 0 bases, and 6 bases had no gene match. Looked up from germline, CDR1 is MNHEY and CDR2 is SVGAGI. This CDR3 comprises 16 residues. CDR3 sequence (DNA): TGTGCCAGCAGTTACTCCGCGGGAGAATATTACAATGAGCAGTTCTTC. Its protein is CASSYSAGEYYNEQFF.

This clone came up once. The chain couples TRBV9 to TRBJ1-3; 8 nucleotides agree with TRBD1. V lost 4 bases and J lost 0; bases outside the gene matches: 9. The CDR3 totals 17 residues. The germline CDR1 and CDR2 sequences are SGDLS and YYNGEE. The CDR3 DNA reads TGTGCCAGCAGCCCCCGTGGGACAGGACTCTCTGGAAACACCATATATTTT. This gives the protein CASSPRGTGLSGNTIYF.

This chain uses TRBV7-9 with TRBJ1-1; D ambiguous. The CDR3 has 14 amino acids. Germline V CDR1 and CDR2: SEHNR, FQNEAQ (reference sequence). V was trimmed by 5 bases and J by 0 bases, leaving 10 bases between them. The CDR3 protein is CASSLTLMNTEAFF. In nucleotides, the CDR3 is TGTGCCAGCAGCCTCACACTGATGAACACTGAAGCTTTCTTT.

This chain connects TRBV4-1 to TRBJ1-1, with 7 bases matching TRBD1. Looked up from germline, CDR1 is MGHRA and CDR2 is YSYEKL. The CDR3 is 15 amino acids. V lost 3 bases and J lost 3; bases outside the gene matches: 7. CDR3 DNA sequence: TGCGCCAGCAGCCACCTGACAGGGCGATACACTGAAGCTTTCTTT. Its translation: CASSHLTGRYTEAFF.

This clone was found once. This rearrangement joins TRBV11-2 to TRBJ2-7; either TRBD1 or TRBD2 may fit D (5 bases each). Trimming took off 4 bases at V and 4 bases at J, with 11 bases between the two ends. CDR1 SGHAT and CDR2 FQNNGV come from the germline V gene. This CDR3 is built from 13 residues. The chain's CDR3 is CASSYGTRYEQYF. CDR3 nucleotides: TGTGCCAGCAGCTACGGGACCCGGTACGAGCAGTACTTC.

The J gene is TRBJ1-2, the V gene TRBV6-5; possible D gene TRBD1, 6 bases. Germline loops: CDR1 MNHEY, CDR2 SVGAGI. The CDR3 consists of 15 residues. V lost 2 bases and J 0 bases, leaving 10 bases between the germline ends. The CDR3 spells CASSYRGGPNYGYTF. CDR3 coding DNA: TGTGCCAGCAGTTACAGGGGGGGACCTAACTATGGCTACACCTTC.

The J gene is TRBJ2-3, the V gene TRBV7-3; the match to TRBD2 covers 12 bases. The V segment lost 5 bases and the J segment 12 bases; nucleotides outside the gene matches: 9. Germline CDR1 SGHTA, CDR2 FQGTGA. The CDR3 covers 14 residues. CDR3 bases: TGTGCCAGCAGCGAACGACTAGCGGGGGCGGCACAGTATTTT. Protein: CASSERLAGAAQYF.

The chain links TRBV4-1 to TRBJ2-5; D is undetermined. The germline gives CDR1 MGHRA, CDR2 YSYEKL. The CDR3 is 14 amino acids. Trimming pared 0 bases from V and 5 bases from J, leaving 10 bases between. The CDR3 loop reads CASSQELAWETQYF. As DNA, the CDR3 is TGCGCCAGCAGCCAAGAATTAGCTTGGGAGACCCAGTACTTC.